The next 10 T cell receptor beta chains were all read from a single sample in a study of OX40 agonist ivuxolimab in advanced cancers. Library construction relied on the immunoSEQ multiplex PCR assay. Sourced from immuneACCESS, this table was stored by TCRdb with only in-frame sequences that have V and J called. A share of the clones is absent; for the studies checked, an unresolved V gene accounts for under half, and the remainder has no known explanation. The sample yields 65,000 to 80,000 clones; more than 75% were counted once. The top ten clones comprise approximately 0.68% of the sample. Sequencing used CD4+ or CD8+ T cells sorted from blood, obtained in a trial of the OX40 agonist ivuxolimab. These receptors were collected from an adult with an advanced solid tumor such as melanoma, head and neck, liver or kidney cancer.

The rearrangement uses TRBV10-1 and TRBJ1-4; D possibly corresponds to TRBD1 (6 bases). CDR1 and CDR2 (germline): WNHNN, SYGVQD (reference sequence). This CDR3 is 20 amino acids long. Trimming took 10 bases from V and 0 from J, leaving 30 bases between them. CDR3 protein: CATITRGDNLEPATNEKLFF. The CDR3 nucleotides are TGCGCCACCATAACCCGGGGGGACAATTTAGAGCCTGCAACTAATGAAAAACTGTTTTTT.

J is TRBJ1-2 and V is TRBV6-6; D remains ambiguous. V was pared by 7 bases and J by 8 bases, with 11 bases between. The length of the CDR3 is 11 residues. The germline V gene encodes CDR1 MNHNY and CDR2 SVGAGI (reference sequence). The CDR3 loop is CASNRDRGYTF. CDR3 DNA: TGTGCCAGCAACCGCGATCGAGGCTACACCTTC.

The V call is TRBV18, the J call TRBJ1-1; 8 bases match TRBD1. V trimming: 6 bases; J trimming: 4 bases; junction bases outside the gene matches: 10. The germline V gene encodes CDR1 KGHSH and CDR2 LQKENI. This CDR3 has 15 residues. CDR3 sequence: CASSRGQGGATEAFF. As DNA, the CDR3 is TGTGCCAGCTCTCGCGGACAGGGCGGGGCCACTGAAGCTTTCTTT.

This clone was observed once. This chain joins TRBV5-6 and TRBJ2-2; D unresolved. Germline assignment: CDR1 SGHDT and CDR2 YYEEEE. The CDR3 has 19 amino acids. With 0 bases removed from V and 4 bases from J, the gap between germline ends came to 22 bases. CDR3 nucleotides: TGTGCCAGCAGCTTGGTATCGGGCCCCAAATTTTGGGGCACCGGGGAGCTGTTTTTT. This codes for CASSLVSGPKFWGTGELFF. The full variable domain, with the rest looked up from reference TRBV5-6 and TRBJ2-2, is DAGVTQSPTHLIKTRGQQVTLRCSPKSGHDTVSWYQQALGQGPQFIFQYYEEEERQRGNFPDRFSGHQFPNYSSELNVNALLLGDSALYLCASSLVSGPKFWGTGELFFGEGSRLTVL.

This clone was counted a single time. V and J are TRBV19 and TRBJ2-3; D tentatively fits TRBD1 or TRBD2 (5 bases each). Germline loops: CDR1 LNHDA, CDR2 SQIVND (reference sequence). The CDR3 totals 19 residues. Trimming removed 5 bases from V and 0 bases from J, with 24 bases in between. This CDR3 reads CASSVLGDALPYSTDTQYF. CDR3 coding DNA: TGTGCCAGTAGTGTCCTCGGGGACGCGCTCCCATATAGCACAGATACGCAGTATTTT.

The chain has TRBV5-5 and TRBJ2-2; D gene uncertain. Trimming stripped 0 bases from V and 0 bases from J, with 3 bases between. The germline V gene encodes CDR1 SGHKS and CDR2 YYEKEE (reference sequence). The CDR3 sequence is 14 residues long. CDR3 DNA sequence: TGTGCCAGCAGCTTGGCGGCGAACACCGGGGAGCTGTTTTTT. Its translation is CASSLAANTGELFF.

The V call is TRBV6-5, the J call TRBJ2-2; 7 bases align to TRBD1. Germline V gene sequence: CDR1 MNHEY, CDR2 SVGAGI. The CDR3 spans 13 residues. Losses at the gene ends were 10 bases for V and 6 bases for J; bases not matched to a gene: 8. This CDR3 is CATKGQGAGELFF. The DNA for the CDR3 is TGTGCCACAAAGGGCCAGGGGGCCGGGGAGCTGTTTTTT.

The chain is built from TRBV23-1 and TRBJ2-5; 8 nucleotides align to TRBD1. TRBV23-1 is assigned to the ORF class and has an uncertain function. CDR3 size: 15 residues. V was clipped by 4 bases and J by 5 bases; unmatched bases: 9. CDR3 DNA: TGCGCCAGCAGTCTCAAGGACAGGGAATGTGAGACCCAGTACTTC. Its translation is CASSLKDRECETQYF.

This clone was seen just once. The V and J genes are TRBV6-5 and TRBJ2-5; 8 nucleotides agree with TRBD2. The V segment lost 4 bases and the J segment 4 bases; nucleotides outside the gene matches: 11. This CDR3 is 16 amino acids long. From germline, CDR1 is MNHEY and CDR2 SVGAGI. CDR3 region: CASSSRSGGLVETQYF. In nucleotides, the CDR3 is TGTGCCAGCAGTTCTAGGAGCGGGGGACTGGTAGAGACCCAGTACTTC.

V and J are TRBV7-9 and TRBJ2-7; unclear D gene. This CDR3 spans 13 amino acids. Germline values: CDR1 SEHNR, CDR2 FQNEAQ (reference sequence). Trimming stripped 5 bases from V and 2 bases from J, with 10 bases between. CDR3 loop: CASSPGVAYEQYF. DNA for the CDR3: TGTGCCAGCAGCCCCGGAGTAGCCTACGAGCAGTACTTC.